The 21 T cell receptor beta chains below come from one sample, sequenced in a study of identical twins. TCRdb reprocessed the 5' RACE reads with MiXCR, giving one entry per CDR3 protein. The sample has 200,000 to 250,000 distinct CDR3 sequences, 5% to 7% seen once. The sample also formed part of further work on T cells expressing NK-cell markers.

Material for sequencing was CD8+ T cells sorted from blood. These receptors were taken from a woman between 18 and 29 years old in good health.

This clonotype was counted ten times or more. This rearrangement joins TRBV20-1 to TRBJ1-1; D call uncertain. V gave up 2 bases and J gave up 2 bases, with 9 bases separating them. Germline V gene sequence: CDR1 DFQATT, CDR2 SNEGSKA (reference sequence). The CDR3 runs to 13 residues. CDR3 amino acids: CSARPRVNTEAFF. The CDR3 bases are TGCAGTGCTAGACCCCGTGTAAACACTGAAGCTTTCTTT.

This clonotype was found a few times. This chain uses TRBV7-6 with TRBJ2-1, with 7 nucleotides matching TRBD2. V dropped 5 bases and J dropped 2; count of bases not matched to a gene: 6. Germline V gene data show CDR1 as SGHVS and CDR2 as FNYEAQ. The CDR3 consists of 15 residues. The CDR3 nucleotides are TGTGCCAGCAGCCAGCTAGCGGAAACCTACAATGAGCAGTTCTTC. This gives the protein CASSQLAETYNEQFF. Filled out from reference TRBV7-6 and TRBJ2-1, the complete variable domain reads GAGVSQSPRYKVTKRGQDVALRCDPISGHVSLYWYRQALGQGPEFLTYFNYEAQQDKSGLPNDRFSAERPEGSISTLTIQRTEQRDSAMYRCASSQLAETYNEQFFGPGTRLTVL.

This clonotype was recorded at least ten times. J is TRBJ2-1 and V is TRBV5-1, with 10 nucleotides matching TRBD1. With V trimmed by 4 bases and J by 8 bases, 6 bases remained unmatched. CDR1 and CDR2 from the germline V gene are SGHRS and YFSETQ. The CDR3 is 14 residues long. The CDR3 nucleotides are TGCGCCAGCAGCACCCGGGACAGGGGCGATGAGCAGTTCTTC. This gives the protein CASSTRDRGDEQFF. The variable domain in full, with the rest retrieved from reference TRBV5-1 and TRBJ2-1, is KAGVTQTPRYLIKTRGQQVTLSCSPISGHRSVSWYQQTPGQGLQFLFEYFSETQRNKGNFPGRFSGRQFSNSRSEMNVSTLELGDSALYLCASSTRDRGDEQFFGPGTRLTVL.

The V gene is TRBV7-9, the J gene TRBJ2-3; no clear D. Germline loops: CDR1 SEHNR, CDR2 FQNEAQ (reference sequence). The CDR3 runs 13 residues. Between the trimmed V and J ends, which lost 5 bases and 4 bases, there was a span of 10 bases. The chain's CDR3 is CASSRSLADTQYF. CDR3 DNA: TGTGCCAGCAGCCGGTCACTGGCAGATACGCAGTATTTT.

This clonotype was detected a few times. V and J are TRBV7-9 and TRBJ2-1; 11 bases are shared with TRBD2. Germline CDR1 reads SEHNR; CDR2 reads FQNEAQ (reference sequence). CDR3 length equals 15 residues. Losses at the gene ends were 2 bases for V and 8 bases for J; bases not matched to a gene: 5. CDR3: CASSLTSGGGDEQFF. The CDR3 bases are TGTGCCAGCAGCTTAACTAGCGGGGGAGGAGATGAGCAGTTCTTC.

This clonotype came up a few times. The CDR3 protein is CASSVGRSWDEQYF. Here the CDR3 DNA reads TGTGCCAGCAGCGTGGGGCGGTCCTGGGACGAGCAGTACTTC. This chain joins TRBV9 and TRBJ2-7, with D perhaps TRBD1 (5 bases). CDR3 length: 14 amino acids. Germline loops: CDR1 SGDLS, CDR2 YYNGEE. V lost 2 bases and J 5 bases, leaving 14 bases between the germline ends. Combining the CDR3 with reference TRBV9 and TRBJ2-7 gives the whole variable domain DSGVTQTPKHLITATGQRVTLRCSPRSGDLSVYWYQQSLDQGLQFLIQYYNGEERAKGNILERFSAQQFPDLHSELNLSSLELGDSALYFCASSVGRSWDEQYFGPGTRLTVT.

The chain has TRBV20-1 and TRBJ2-5; the D is unclear. The CDR3 contains 12 residues. V was cut by 8 bases and J by 0 bases, with 10 bases left in between. Per the germline V gene, CDR1 is DFQATT and CDR2 is SNEGSKA (reference sequence). The CDR3 protein is CSPRGHQETQYF. The CDR3 DNA reads TGCAGTCCCCGAGGCCACCAAGAGACCCAGTACTTC.

In this sample, this clonotype turned up many times. As DNA, the CDR3 is TGTGCCAGCAGCCAAGGAACTGAAGCTTTCTTT. It specifies CASSQGTEAFF. This sequence joins TRBV3-1 and TRBJ1-1; D unresolved. Trimming pared 1 base from V and 5 bases from J, leaving 2 bases between. Germline V gives CDR1 LGHDT, CDR2 YNNKEL (reference sequence). The CDR3 runs to 11 residues. Filled out from reference TRBV3-1 and TRBJ1-1, the complete variable domain reads DTAVSQTPKYLVTQMGNDKSIKCEQNLGHDTMYWYKQDSKKFLKIMFSYNNKELIINETVPNRFSPKSPDKAHLNLHINSLELGDSAVYFCASSQGTEAFFGQGTRLTVV.

This sequence joins TRBV5-6 and TRBJ2-5; D gene uncertain. V was clipped by 6 bases and J by 5 bases, with 17 bases between them. Germline CDR1 reads SGHDT; CDR2 reads YYEEEE. The CDR3 contains 14 residues. The CDR3 sequence is CASTIRWDRETQYF. The CDR3 DNA reads as TGTGCCAGCACCATCCGGTGGGATCGCGAGACCCAGTACTTC. Complete variable domain (other parts from reference TRBV5-6 and TRBJ2-5): DAGVTQSPTHLIKTRGQQVTLRCSPKSGHDTVSWYQQALGQGPQFIFQYYEEEERQRGNFPDRFSGHQFPNYSSELNVNALLLGDSALYLCASTIRWDRETQYFGPGTRLLVL.

The chain employs TRBV29-1 and TRBJ1-1; D unclear. Germline CDR1 reads SQVTM; CDR2 reads ANQGSEA. V was shortened by 4 bases and J by 0 bases, with 3 bases between the two germline ends. CDR3 length: 11 amino acids. The CDR3 reads CSVALNTEAFF. CDR3 nucleotide sequence: TGCAGCGTTGCTCTGAACACTGAAGCTTTCTTT.

This sequence joins TRBV7-2 and TRBJ2-3; TRBD2 matches 8 bases. The CDR3 is 16 amino acids. Germline CDR1 is SGHTA and CDR2 is FQGNSA. V was clipped by 2 bases and J by 2 bases; unmatched bases: 6. Here the CDR3 reads CASSLFGGASTDTQYF. As DNA, the CDR3 is TGTGCCAGCAGCTTATTCGGGGGGGCATCCACAGATACGCAGTATTTT.

This clonotype was seen repeatedly, ten times or more. The germline gene is not matched at one end of the junction; a read error may be the cause. The chain links TRBV5-1 to TRBJ2-1, with D hard to call. This CDR3 is built from 10 residues. Germline V CDR1 and CDR2: SGHRS, YFSETQ. This chain's CDR3 is CASSYSEQFF. In DNA form, the CDR3 reads TGCGCCAGCAGCTACAGTGAGCAGTTCTTC.

This clonotype has at least ten counts. This chain links TRBV29-1 with TRBJ2-7, with D perhaps matching TRBD1 or TRBD2 (5 bases each). The V and J ends lost 6 bases and 3 bases respectively, with 15 bases between them. Germline V gene lookup returns CDR1 SQVTM and CDR2 ANQGSEA. The CDR3 is 13 amino acids. The CDR3 DNA is TGCAGCGTCCTTACCGGGACCAACTACGAGCAGTACTTC. Its protein is CSVLTGTNYEQYF.

This clonotype was seen at least ten times. This chain links TRBV14 with TRBJ2-7, with no clear D. This CDR3 has 13 residues. Germline CDR1 and CDR2: SGHDN and FVKESK. The V gene lost 1 base and the J gene lost 6 bases, with 10 bases spanning the gap. CDR3 in DNA: TGTGCCAGCAGCCAAGGCTACTATTTCGAGCAGTACTTC. This codes for CASSQGYYFEQYF.

This clonotype was seen repeatedly, ten times or more. The genes are TRBV5-5 and TRBJ1-2, with D unclear. V was clipped by 0 bases and J by 7 bases, with 7 bases between them. The CDR3 spans 12 residues. Germline assignment: CDR1 SGHKS and CDR2 YYEKEE (reference sequence). CDR3 nucleotides: TGTGCCAGCAGCTTGGTCAGCTCTGGCTACACCTTC. This gives the protein CASSLVSSGYTF. Full variable domain (missing parts from reference TRBV5-5 and TRBJ1-2): DAGVTQSPTHLIKTRGQQVTLRCSPISGHKSVSWYQQVLGQGPQFIFQYYEKEERGRGNFPDRFSARQFPNYSSELNVNALLLGDSALYLCASSLVSSGYTFGSGTRLTVV.

The chain is built from TRBV27 and TRBJ2-3; D assignment may be TRBD1 or TRBD2 (5 bases each). V was cut by 7 bases and J by 4 bases, with 15 bases left in between. Germline V gene sequence: CDR1 MNHEY, CDR2 SMNVEV (reference sequence). The CDR3 has 14 residues. In nucleotides, the CDR3 is TGTGCCAGCACTCCCGGGACGGATCCAGATACGCAGTATTTT. It codes for CASTPGTDPDTQYF.

This chain links TRBV5-1 with TRBJ2-7; 7 nucleotides align to TRBD2. V was pared by 0 bases and J by 2 bases, with 8 bases of the junction left unmatched. The CDR3 length is 16 residues. Germline assignment: CDR1 SGHRS and CDR2 YFSETQ. CDR3 nucleotide sequence: TGCGCCAGCAGCTTGGAGGCTAGCGGTTTTCCCTACGAGCAGTACTTC. It is translated as CASSLEASGFPYEQYF.

This rearrangement joins TRBV13 to TRBJ2-2, with TRBD2 identical over 9 bases. The V and J ends lost 3 bases and 1 base, in that order; junction bases with no gene match: 3. Germline CDR1 and CDR2: PRHDT and FYEKMQ (reference sequence). This CDR3 region has 16 residues. CDR3 loop: CASSLRGRVNTGELFF. CDR3 bases: TGTGCCAGCAGCTTGCGCGGGAGGGTGAACACCGGGGAGCTGTTTTTT.

V and J are TRBV4-2 and TRBJ1-1, with D perhaps TRBD1 (6 bases). With 10 bases removed from V and 6 bases from J, the gap between germline ends came to 18 bases. The CDR3 sequence is 13 residues long. The germline V gene has CDR1 LGHNA and CDR2 YNFKEQ. The CDR3, as DNA: TGTGCCATGGGCACAGGGCTCTTCTCTGAAGCTTTCTTT. Residues: CAMGTGLFSEAFF.

This chain joins TRBV7-9 and TRBJ2-1; D is possibly TRBD1 (6 bases). Germline V gives CDR1 SEHNR, CDR2 FQNEAQ (reference sequence). The V gene lost 8 bases and the J gene lost 0 bases, with 17 bases spanning the gap. CDR3 size: 16 residues. The DNA of the CDR3 is TGTGCCAGCCTCCAACCGGACAGCCGCTCCTACAATGAGCAGTTCTTC. Encoded protein: CASLQPDSRSYNEQFF. Drawing the rest from reference TRBV7-9 and TRBJ2-1, the complete variable domain is DTGVSQNPRHKITKRGQNVTFRCDPISEHNRLYWYRQTLGQGPEFLTYFQNEAQLEKSRLLSDRFSAERPKGSFSTLEIQRTEQGDSAMYLCASLQPDSRSYNEQFFGPGTRLTVL.

This clonotype has more than one count but fewer than ten. The J gene is TRBJ2-3, the V gene TRBV7-9; 11 bases align to TRBD2. Germline CDR1 reads SEHNR; CDR2 reads FQNEAQ (reference sequence). This CDR3 comprises 17 residues. Germline trimming cut 5 bases from V and 5 bases from J; bases unmatched to any gene: 12. CDR3: CASSPILSGGAGDTQYF. The CDR3, as DNA: TGTGCCAGCAGCCCTATCCTTAGCGGGGGGGCTGGAGATACGCAGTATTTT.